Listed here are 10 T cell receptor beta chains from one sample, sequenced in a study of CD8 T cells in Susac syndrome. It was with random hexamers that roughly 0.45 to 1 ug RNA was reverse transcribed. TCRdb recomputed calls from the immunoSEQ multiplex PCR reads with MiXCR, one row per CDR3 protein. This sample yields about 85,000 distinct CDR3 sequences, of which approximately 95% are seen a single time; 0.45% to 0.5% belongs to the top ten. The specimen sequenced was CD8+ T cells from PBMCs. The receptors come from a human donor with Susac syndrome.

The chain employs TRBV2 and TRBJ2-1; no reliable D call. V lost 6 bases, J lost 7 bases, and 16 bases lay in between. The CDR3 runs 14 residues. Germline V gene sequence: CDR1 SNHLY, CDR2 FYNNEI. CDR3 protein: CASSGTGILNEQFF. DNA for the CDR3: TGTGCCAGCAGCGGTACTGGGATTTTGAATGAGCAGTTCTTC.

This chain links TRBV5-6 with TRBJ2-7; no firm D call. This CDR3 has 16 amino acids. CDR1 is SGHDT, CDR2 YYEEEE, per germline. Trimming shortened V by 0 bases and J by 5 bases, and 18 bases separated the two germline ends. The CDR3 DNA sequence: TGTGCCAGCAGCTTGGATTCGGGTGGCCCCCGTCACGAGCAGTACTTC. Translating it yields CASSLDSGGPRHEQYF.

This clonotype was recorded only once. The chain combines TRBV24-1 with TRBJ2-7, with D tentatively TRBD1 (6 bases). CDR1 KGHDR and CDR2 SFDVKD come from the germline V gene. This CDR3 spans 11 amino acids. The V end was cut by 2 bases, the J end by 10 bases, with 8 bases between. CDR3 protein: CATSDSTGQYF. The CDR3 DNA sequence: TGTGCCACCAGTGATTCGACAGGACAGTACTTC.

This chain uses TRBV6-5 with TRBJ2-5; D may correspond to TRBD1 or TRBD2 (5 bases each). Trimming shortened V by 4 bases and J by 9 bases, and 15 bases separated the two germline ends. The germline CDR1 and CDR2 sequences are MNHEY and SVGAGI. This CDR3 has 13 amino acids. The CDR3 loop reads CASSSGTGVSQYF. CDR3 bases: TGTGCCAGCAGTTCCGGGACCGGAGTTTCCCAGTACTTC.

The rearrangement uses TRBV7-8 and TRBJ2-1; D perhaps matches TRBD2 (5 bases). The CDR3 runs 13 residues. Trimming removed 5 bases at V and 4 bases at J, with 9 bases between. Germline assignment: CDR1 SGHVS and CDR2 FQNEAQ. CDR3 coding DNA: TGTGCCAGCAGCGTACCGGGGTACAATGAGCAGTTCTTC. The encoded protein is CASSVPGYNEQFF.

V gene TRBV18 combines with J gene TRBJ2-3; TRBD2 aligns across 11 bases. V trimming: 0 bases; J trimming: 6 bases; junction bases outside the gene matches: 11. CDR1 and CDR2 (germline): KGHSH, LQKENI. This CDR3 spans 18 amino acids. The chain's CDR3 is CASSPPLELAGEIDTQYF. As DNA, the CDR3 is TGTGCCAGCTCACCACCGTTGGAACTAGCGGGAGAGATTGATACGCAGTATTTT. The full variable domain, with the rest looked up from reference TRBV18 and TRBJ2-3, is NAGVMQNPRHLVRRRGQEARLRCSPMKGHSHVYWYRQLPEEGLKFMVYLQKENIIDESGMPKERFSAEFPKEGPSILRIQQVVRGDSAAYFCASSPPLELAGEIDTQYFGPGTRLTVL.

The chain couples TRBV27 to TRBJ1-5; no firm D call. The CDR3 totals 16 residues. CDR1 is MNHEY and CDR2 is SMNVEV in the germline V gene (reference sequence). Trimming took 6 bases from V and 4 from J, leaving 19 bases between them. The CDR3 sequence is CASSSLGDRLNQPQHF. DNA for the CDR3: TGTGCCAGCAGCTCCCTCGGGGATAGACTGAATCAGCCCCAGCATTTT.

As DNA, the CDR3 is TGTGCCAGCAGCTTGTACGGACAGAAAAACATTCAGTACTTC. Encoded protein: CASSLYGQKNIQYF. The rearrangement joins TRBV5-4 to TRBJ2-4; TRBD1 might be the D (6 bases). Trimming removed 1 base at V and 4 bases at J, with 9 bases between. Looked up from germline, CDR1 is SGHNT and CDR2 is YYREEE (reference sequence). The CDR3 extends over 14 amino acids.

V and J are TRBV12-3 or TRBV12-4 and TRBJ1-2, with D possibly TRBD1 on 6 matching bases. V was clipped by 2 bases and J by 3 bases, with 19 bases between them. This CDR3 contains 17 residues. The CDR3 sequence is CASSLFGGGLAHYGYTF. The CDR3 bases are TGTGCCAGCAGTTTATTTGGTGGGGGGCTCGCGCACTATGGCTACACCTTC.

V gene TRBV15 combines with J gene TRBJ2-1; 8 positions agree with TRBD2. Germline CDR1 and CDR2: LNHNV and YYDKDF (reference sequence). V gave up 2 bases and J gave up 6 bases; unmatched junction bases: 3. The CDR3 is 14 amino acids. The CDR3 bases are TGTGCCACCAGCAGACCGGGGGGGGGCAATGAGCAGTTCTTC. Amino acid sequence: CATSRPGGGNEQFF.